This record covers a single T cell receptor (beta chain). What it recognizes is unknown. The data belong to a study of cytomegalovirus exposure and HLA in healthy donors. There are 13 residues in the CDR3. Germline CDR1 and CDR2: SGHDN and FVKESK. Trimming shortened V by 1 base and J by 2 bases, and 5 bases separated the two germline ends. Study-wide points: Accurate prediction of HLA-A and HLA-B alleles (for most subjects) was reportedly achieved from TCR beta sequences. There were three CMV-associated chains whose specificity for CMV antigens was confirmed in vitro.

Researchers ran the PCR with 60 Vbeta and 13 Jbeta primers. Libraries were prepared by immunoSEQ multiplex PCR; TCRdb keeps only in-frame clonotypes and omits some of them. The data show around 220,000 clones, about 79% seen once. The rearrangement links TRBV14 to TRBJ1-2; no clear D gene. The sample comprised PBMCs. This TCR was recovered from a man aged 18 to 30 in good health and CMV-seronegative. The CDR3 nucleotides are TGTGCCAGCAGCCAAGGCAGGAACTATGGCTACACCTTC. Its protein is CASSQGRNYGYTF. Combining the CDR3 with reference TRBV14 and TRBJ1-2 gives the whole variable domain EAGVTQFPSHSVIEKGQTVTLRCDPISGHDNLYWYRRVMGKEIKFLLHFVKESKQDESGMPNNRFLAERTGGTYSTLKVQPAELEDSGVYFCASSQGRNYGYTFGSGTRLTVV.